In its sample, the clone carrying this T cell receptor beta chain was seen many times. What it recognizes is unknown. This specimen belongs to a study of molecular identifiers for immune sequencing clone quantification. Study context: Four of five splits of RNA from roughly 18,000 or 92,000 naive CD8 cells were sequenced in replicates. Study-wide points: Highly expanded clone sizes could be underestimated by identical TCR molecules that share a barcode. Over 98% of effector molecules, yet under 1% of naive-cell molecules, were held by clones above 20 RNA copies.

Germline CDR1 and CDR2: MGHRA and YSYEKL. This CDR3 region has 14 residues. Unmatched junction bases numbered 4, after V lost 1 base and J lost 8 bases. Previously described methods and listed TCR primers were used for bulk TCR libraries. TCRdb itself ran the PCR reads through MiXCR, one entry per CDR3 protein. The repertoire has approximately 670,000 distinct CDR3 sequences, just under 20% of them found once; the top ten carry under 0.95%. The TCR was taken from a human donor in good health. Some libraries in this study had Jurkat cell RNA spiked in. The V and J genes are TRBV4-1 and TRBJ2-4; the match to TRBD1 covers 8 bases. The sample comprised naive CD8+ T cells from blood, with Jurkat cell RNA spiked in. Indicated subset: FACS-sorted CD8+CD4-CCR7+CD45RA+ naive T cells. CDR3 in DNA: TGCGCCAGCAGCCAAGGACAGGGGATTGACATTCAGTACTTC. It is translated as CASSQGQGIDIQYF.